These 9 T cell receptor beta chains were all obtained from the same sample, sequenced in a study of cytomegalovirus exposure and HLA in healthy donors. TCRdb's copy holds only in-frame clones and misses some; the assay was immunoSEQ multiplex PCR. The table includes fewer than 140,000 clones, around 90% detected once. The sample consisted of PBMCs. The receptors come from a woman aged 18 to 35 in good health and CMV-seropositive.

The rearrangement joins TRBV2 to TRBJ2-7, with TRBD1 identical over 9 bases. CDR3 length equals 18 residues. Losses at the gene ends were 3 bases for V and 4 bases for J; bases not matched to a gene: 16. Germline CDR1 reads SNHLY; CDR2 reads FYNNEI. The CDR3 DNA is TGTGCCAGCAGTGATAACTCGGGACAGGGTAACTTAAATTACGAGCAGTACTTC. It yields the protein CASSDNSGQGNLNYEQYF.

The J gene is TRBJ1-6, the V gene TRBV9, with TRBD1 matching 11 bases. Trimming took 4 bases from V and 9 from J; bases not matched to a gene: 6. The CDR3 has 15 residues. Germline-derived CDR1 and CDR2 are SGDLS and YYNGEE. The CDR3: CASSQGQGATSPLHF. The CDR3 DNA reads as TGTGCCAGCAGCCAAGGACAGGGGGCAACTTCACCCCTCCACTTT.

The chain has TRBV18 and TRBJ2-7, with 10 bases lining up with TRBD1. The CDR3 length is 15 residues. Germline CDR1 is KGHSH and CDR2 is LQKENI. V dropped 2 bases and J dropped 4; count of bases not matched to a gene: 5. The CDR3 protein is CASSPDRGRVYEQYF. In nucleotides, the CDR3 is TGTGCCAGCTCACCAGACAGGGGGCGCGTTTACGAGCAGTACTTC.

This clone was found once. V is TRBV7-9 and J is TRBJ2-7; no clear D. V was trimmed by 2 bases and J by 3 bases, leaving 5 bases between them. This CDR3 region has 12 residues. The germline V gene encodes CDR1 SEHNR and CDR2 FQNEAQ (reference sequence). CDR3 sequence reads: CASSLSGYEQYF. CDR3 coding DNA: TGTGCCAGCAGCTTATCCGGCTACGAGCAGTACTTC.

The J gene is TRBJ1-2, the V gene TRBV15; possible D gene TRBD1, 5 bases. Looked up from germline, CDR1 is LNHNV and CDR2 is YYDKDF (reference sequence). The length of the CDR3 is 15 residues. Trimming removed 0 bases from V and 2 bases from J, with 10 bases in between. CDR3 sequence (DNA): TGTGCCACCAGCAGAGACAGGGTTCCAAACTATGGCTACACCTTC. It translates to CATSRDRVPNYGYTF.

The chain has TRBV7-2 and TRBJ1-5, with D possibly matching TRBD1 (6 bases). Trimming took off 1 base at V and 7 bases at J, with 8 bases between the two ends. The germline gives CDR1 SGHTA, CDR2 FQGNSA. The CDR3 is made up of 13 amino acids. In DNA, the CDR3 is TGTGCCAGCAGCTTAGGACAGGTGCAGCCCCAGCATTTT. Its translation is CASSLGQVQPQHF.

This clone was detected only once. The genes are TRBV6-1 and TRBJ1-5; D possibly corresponds to TRBD1 (5 bases). The V and J ends lost 3 bases and 2 bases respectively, with 11 bases between them. The CDR3 extends over 15 amino acids. Germline CDR1 MNHNS, CDR2 SASEGT. The CDR3 is CASSDRGRGNQPQHF. CDR3 DNA sequence: TGTGCCAGCAGTGATAGGGGTAGAGGCAATCAGCCCCAGCATTTT.

The V and J genes are TRBV11-2 and TRBJ2-7; tentatively, D is TRBD1 (6 bases). V lost 3 bases and J lost 6, with 15 bases in between. Per the germline V gene, CDR1 is SGHAT and CDR2 is FQNNGV. This CDR3 is built from 14 residues. DNA for the CDR3: TGTGCCAGCAGCTTGGGGACAAGTCCCTCCGAGCAGTACGTC. It codes for CASSLGTSPSEQYV.

The chain joins TRBV28 to TRBJ2-1; 10 positions match TRBD1. Germline CDR1 MDHEN, CDR2 SYDVKM. V gave up 5 bases and J gave up 6 bases; unmatched junction bases: 7. The CDR3 covers 15 residues. The CDR3 bases are TGTGCCAGCAGTCCGGGGACAGGGGCTACCAATGAGCAGTTCTTC. It translates to CASSPGTGATNEQFF.